This TCR beta chain emerged from a study of control samples from healthy donors and cancer patients. Repertoires were generated with immunoSEQ multiplex PCR, while TCRdb's copy carries only in-frame clones and drops some. The sample records some 99,000 clones, approximately 90% being singletons. This clone occurred once. The junction shows a germline mismatch at one end, possibly a read error. Germline assignment: CDR1 DFQATT and CDR2 SNEGSKA (reference sequence). The CDR3 covers 8 residues. The sample was blood. The clonotype originates from a human donor in good health. The donor label of this sample is uncertain. The gene calls are TRBV20-1 and TRBJ1-3; possible D gene TRBD1, 5 bases. The CDR3 nucleotides read TGCAGTGCTAGAGCAAGGGGTTTT. This sequence encodes CSARARGF.